These 12 T cell receptor beta chains were all obtained from the same sample, sequenced in a study of early T cells in non-severe SARS-CoV-2 infection. TCRdb re-called the 5' RACE reads through MiXCR, storing one row per CDR3 protein. The sample lists 70,000 to 85,000 distinct CDR3 sequences; approximately 13% were seen once. The specimen sequenced was whole blood. These receptors were taken from an adult who was a healthcare worker with PCR-confirmed SARS-CoV-2 infection or an uninfected control (not recorded which).

This clonotype was seen only a few times. CDR3 nucleotides: TGTGCCAGCAGTCCCCGACAGGGGGCACCTCGAATCTATGGCTACACCTTC. This sequence encodes CASSPRQGAPRIYGYTF. The chain carries TRBV6-5 and TRBJ1-2; the match to TRBD1 covers 10 bases. The CDR3 sequence is 17 residues long. The junction had 13 bases not matched to a gene; V was cut back by 5 bases and J by 4 bases. Germline assignment: CDR1 MNHEY and CDR2 SVGAGI.

This clonotype was counted a few times. This chain connects TRBV29-1 to TRBJ2-1; TRBD2 agrees at 9 bases. Looked up from germline, CDR1 is SQVTM and CDR2 is ANQGSEA. The CDR3 runs to 13 residues. V lost 4 bases to trimming and J lost 5 bases; unmatched junction nucleotides: 3. The CDR3 is CSVVGLAHNEQFF. The DNA for the CDR3 is TGCAGCGTTGTTGGACTAGCGCACAATGAGCAGTTCTTC.

This clonotype was seen ten or more times. The genes are TRBV2 and TRBJ2-2; D uncertain. Germline V gene sequence: CDR1 SNHLY, CDR2 FYNNEI. The CDR3 extends over 13 amino acids. The germline V and J ends were trimmed by 8 bases and 4 bases, with 11 bases remaining between them. CDR3 DNA sequence: TGTGCCAGCTTATGGGCAGGCACCGGGGAGCTGTTTTTT. Its translation: CASLWAGTGELFF.

This clonotype has only a few counts. The genes are TRBV20-1 and TRBJ2-5; 10 bases line up with TRBD2. This CDR3 is 14 amino acids long. With 3 bases clipped from V and 5 bases from J, the junction kept 6 bases outside the gene matches. The germline V gene encodes CDR1 DFQATT and CDR2 SNEGSKA (reference sequence). The CDR3 coding sequence is TGCAGTGCTAGCCCTAGCGGGAGCCGTGAGACCCAGTACTTC. It encodes CSASPSGSRETQYF.

This CDR3 is CASSLGVSEGNTEAFF. The CDR3 nucleotides are TGTGCCAGCAGCTTAGGGGTTTCCGAGGGGAACACTGAAGCTTTCTTT. The chain links TRBV7-2 to TRBJ1-1, with D unclear. The V end lost 1 base, the J end lost 1 base, and 13 bases lay between the germline ends. The V gene's germline CDR1 is SGHTA and CDR2 FQGNSA. This CDR3 has 16 amino acids.

The chain links TRBV6-5 to TRBJ2-7, with TRBD1 as a possible D gene (6 bases). The V gene's germline CDR1 is MNHEY and CDR2 SVGAGI. Trimming stripped 0 bases from V and 4 bases from J, with 19 bases between. CDR3 length: 17 amino acids. Here the CDR3 DNA reads TGTGCCAGCAGTTACTCTGGTCCCGGGACATGGACGTACGAGCAGTACTTC. Translated: CASSYSGPGTWTYEQYF.

The gene calls are TRBV20-1 and TRBJ1-5, with 7 bases that match TRBD1. The CDR3 length is 14 residues. From germline, CDR1 is DFQATT and CDR2 SNEGSKA (reference sequence). V trimming: 6 bases; J trimming: 0 bases; junction bases outside the gene matches: 5. CDR3 in amino acids: CSADHRGSNQPQHF. DNA for the CDR3: TGCAGTGCAGATCACAGGGGTAGCAATCAGCCCCAGCATTTT.

This clonotype has a handful of counts. The chain combines TRBV29-1 with TRBJ2-3, with 9 nucleotides matching TRBD1. CDR1 SQVTM and CDR2 ANQGSEA come from the germline V gene. This CDR3 contains 13 residues. V dropped 7 bases and J dropped 2; count of bases not matched to a gene: 4. CDR3 sequence reads: CSAGQGHTDTQYF. The DNA of the CDR3 is TGCAGCGCGGGACAGGGCCACACAGATACGCAGTATTTT.

This clonotype was detected only once. This chain connects TRBV6-5 to TRBJ1-1, with D possibly TRBD1 on 5 matching bases. The CDR3 covers 14 residues. V was clipped by 8 bases and J by 1 base, with 14 bases between them. Per germline, CDR1 MNHEY and CDR2 SVGAGI. The CDR3, as DNA: TGTGCCAGCCGGGCGGCGGGGCCGAACACTGAAGCTTTCTTT. Its protein is CASRAAGPNTEAFF.

This clonotype has ten or more counts. The germline gene is not matched at one end of the junction; a read error may be the cause. The J gene is TRBJ2-3, the V gene TRBV5-4; perhaps D is TRBD1 or TRBD2 (5 bases each). The germline gives CDR1 SGHNT, CDR2 YYREEE (reference sequence). This CDR3 spans 15 amino acids. CDR3: CASSPGTQHTDTQYF. In DNA, the CDR3 is TGTGCCAGCAGCCCAGGGACGCAACACACAGATACCCAGTATTTT.

This clonotype was detected only a few times. The chain has TRBV12-3 or TRBV12-4 and TRBJ1-1; unclear D gene. Trimming cost V 2 bases and J 4 bases, with 11 bases left between them. CDR3 size: 14 residues. CDR3 loop: CASSLLVRGTEAFF. CDR3 DNA sequence: TGTGCCAGCAGTTTACTTGTACGGGGCACTGAAGCTTTCTTT.

This clonotype was observed a handful of times. The J gene is TRBJ2-3, the V gene TRBV12-3 or TRBV12-4; D is undetermined. Trimming took 1 base from V and 7 from J, leaving 9 bases between them. CDR3 length: 13 residues. The CDR3 protein is CASSLERVYTQYF. The CDR3 DNA sequence: TGTGCCAGCAGTTTAGAAAGAGTGTATACGCAGTATTTT.